This T cell receptor (beta chain) was sequenced in a study of shared clonotypes between healthy human individuals (dated by TCRdb to the early 2020s). General notes on the study: The cohort comprised two women and a few men aged 18 to 49 years. Per donor, three plates each were used for CD4 naive and CD4 memory, two for CD8 naive, and one for CD8 memory. The study deeply sequenced blood TCR repertoires of five healthy adults to estimate repertoire size and the extent of clonotype sharing between individuals. Different laboratories and diverse techniques were used to prepare libraries and sequence TCR repertoires, to increase sequencing depth and limit assay-specific biases. Each donor's leukapheresis produced roughly between roughly 0.85 and 10 billion PBMCs.

This clone was counted only a few times. Its antigen target is currently unknown. No much larger clone exists at a distance of one base, and base qualities are not known. Using the deep immunoSEQ assay, multiplex PCR amplified TCR CDR3 regions from genomic DNA. Extracted genomic DNA from each cell subset was spread evenly across all wells of several immunoSEQ 96-well plates, with each plate serving as a replicate. Each replicate PCR for sorted subsets received 200 ng genomic DNA, equal to 28,000 or so T cell genomes. The purified libraries were quantified using a Qubit 3.0 fluorometer, sized with a Bioanalyzer 2100, and then quantified again using the KAPA Library Quantification kit. A separate single-read 150-cycle Illumina NextSeq 550 flow cell was used to sequence each immunoSEQ 96-well plate. The study's own analysis went as follows. Because the immunoSEQ output included only junctional sequences and no quality scores, the filtering could not be the same as the filtering used for full-length reads. To assign V/J genes and CDR3, sequences were annotated using PyIR, a Python wrapper for IgBLAST v1.9, with IMGT germline references. Reads were removed for weak V/J assignments (E-value above 1e-6), missing CDR3, stop codons, out-of-frame junctions, or ambiguous translated residues. V3J clonotypes were defined by identical inferred V gene, J gene, and CDR3 amino acid sequence. The percentage overlap between two repertoires was calculated by dividing the number of shared unique clonotypes by the size of the smaller repertoire. Three approaches were used to assess repertoire richness: RTK rarefaction, the Chao1 estimator, and Recon v2.1 estimates of unobserved clonotypes. Generation probabilities for all TCRbeta clonotypes obtained by the gDNA method from a handful of donors were computed using OLGA. Sourced from immuneACCESS, this table was stored by TCRdb with only in-frame sequences that have V and J called. A share of the clones is absent; for the studies checked, an unresolved V gene accounts for under half, and the remainder has no known explanation. V, J and clone size were drawn from that table, and D and trimming were deduced from the DNA. The sample table lists about 660,000 clones, under 80% of them with a count of one. Of the sample, more than 1.5% falls within the top ten clones.

The CDR3 goes from the cysteine to the phenylalanine over 12 residues. Only the CDR3 portion is preserved as DNA: 36 bases, with reading frame beginning at the first base. V is clipped by 4 bases and J by 8 bases, and the sequence between their germline boundaries is 9 bases long. CDR1 and CDR2 are read off the germline V gene as MDHEN and SYDVKM. General study outcomes and caveats: The genetic and exposure-history diversity represented was limited by the small number of donors. Only blood was sampled, and tissue TCR repertoires likely differ from those in blood. Higher generation probabilities were observed for clonotypes shared by all four sorted-subset donors than for non-shared clonotypes. Approximately 5% of naive CD4, roughly 3.6% of naive CD8, around 2.3% of memory CD4, and 0.35% to 0.4% of memory CD8 clonotypes were shared across a few donors. Pairwise subsampling led to the expectation that sequencing depth would affect the degree of clonotype sharing among donors. Naive subsets generally had larger estimated clonotype richness than memory subsets did. Incomplete sequencing was indicated by rarefaction of sorted-subset datasets, despite the large sequencing depth.

The donors were healthy, HIV-negative adults who had no recently reported acute infections or vaccinations. Every donor was a Caucasian adult living in Nashville, Tennessee, USA. CD4+ T cells were enriched through magnetic negative selection, after which naive cells were positively selected on CD45RA and the remaining negative fraction served as the memory subset. After blood collection by leukapheresis, PBMCs were isolated using Ficoll-Histopaque density gradient centrifugation and then cryopreserved in the vapor phase of liquid nitrogen. Purity and quantity of every magnetically sorted T cell population were checked by analytical flow cytometry. From each sorted fraction, genomic DNA was isolated and quantified by UV absorbance on a Nanodrop 2000c.

The sequenced sample was memory CD4+ T cells sorted from blood. Explained via the paper, the cell subset or site label denotes: CD45RA-negative fraction. The receptor chain draws on TRBV28 and TRBJ2-1; the D gene remains uncertain. The TCR sequence derives from a woman in her twenties or thirties in good health. The DNA sequence follows: TGTGCCAGCAGTTCCTTTTTATATGAGCAGTTCTTC. This translates into CASSSFLYEQFF.